The rows below give T cell receptor beta chains drawn from one sample of a study of CXCR3-negative and CXCR3-positive naive CD8 T cells. TCRdb derives one entry per CDR3 protein from the 5' RACE reads, leaving out DNA. The sample has fewer than 55,000 distinct CDR3 sequences. The sample taken for sequencing was naive CXCR3- CD8+ T cells from blood. Receptor source: a human donor in good health. Some clones in this sample may be carry-over from other donors' samples. The CDR3 runs from the conserved cysteine through the conserved F or W.

V	J	CDR3
TRBV7-6	TRBJ2-1	CASSLAQRPSNEQFF
TRBV4-2	TRBJ1-2	CASSFDPVRGYTF
TRBV6-5	TRBJ2-1	CASSHEGGREQFF
TRBV28	TRBJ2-1	CASRKGLAGHNEQFF
TRBV4-2	TRBJ2-7	CASSPGTSLEQYF
TRBV28	TRBJ1-5	CASSFLQNSNQPQHF
TRBV7-9	TRBJ2-7	CASSPPPSYEQYF
TRBV7-6	TRBJ2-7	CASSPQGGPGDEQYF
TRBV15	TRBJ2-5	CATSRDRETQYF
TRBV29-1	TRBJ2-1	CSFDRRTNEQFF
TRBV29-1	TRBJ2-1	CSVEDHKGANGEQFF
TRBV18	TRBJ1-1	CASSPPAAEAFF
TRBV28	TRBJ2-1	CASSILRGGGQFF
TRBV29-1	TRBJ2-7	CSVVGGAVYEQYF
TRBV28	TRBJ2-1	CASSGTYNEQFF
TRBV28	TRBJ2-1	CASRDYNEQLF
TRBV29-1	TRBJ2-7	CSVARNNEQYF
TRBV29-1	TRBJ1-2	CSAKKGQDYGYTF
TRBV4-2	TRBJ1-1	CASSQVPPATWAFF
TRBV12-3/TRBV12-4	TRBJ2-7	CASSLDRDGPYEQYF